This TCR beta chain stems from a study of cytomegalovirus exposure and HLA in healthy donors. Study context: There were fewer than 130 million unique TCR beta sequences, drawn from about 200 million T cells, in an earlier analysis.

With regard to this clone: Its specificity is unknown.

Study conclusions and caveats: It was reported in a later analysis that an Asian-associated ancestry cluster showed fewer N-insertions than the roughly 670-donor mean.

The study ran its PCR with 60 Vbeta and 13 Jbeta primers. Profiling relied on immunoSEQ multiplex PCR, and the TCRdb table lists in-frame clones only, not all of them. This table lists around 100,000 clones. Looked up from germline, CDR1 is LNHDA and CDR2 is SQIVND (reference sequence). The CDR3 has 13 residues. V lost 11 bases and J lost 0, with 10 bases in between. This clonotype was obtained from a young man in good health and CMV-seronegative. The chain couples TRBV19 to TRBJ2-2; D is unresolved. Source material: PBMCs. CDR3 protein: CAAAVSNTGELFF. CDR3 nucleotides: TGTGCCGCGGCAGTCTCGAACACCGGGGAGCTGTTTTTT. The whole variable domain, filled in from reference TRBV19 and TRBJ2-2, reads DGGITQSPKYLFRKEGQNVTLSCEQNLNHDAMYWYRQDPGQGLRLIYYSQIVNDFQKGDIAEGYSVSREKKESFPLTVTSAQKNPTAFYLCAAAVSNTGELFFGEGSRLTVL.